Each of the 21 T cell receptor beta chains below was sequenced from the same sample in a study of cytomegalovirus exposure and HLA in healthy donors. 60 Vbeta and 13 Jbeta primers were used in PCR. TCRdb's copy holds only in-frame clones and misses some; the assay was immunoSEQ multiplex PCR. Among about 200,000 clones, roughly 80% were seen once, and the ten largest hold around 1.7%. The sequenced material came from PBMCs. Receptors were obtained from a man over 45 in good health and CMV-seronegative.

This clone is a singleton in its sample. The chain has TRBV30 and TRBJ2-7; 11 bases agree with TRBD1. The germline gives CDR1 GTSNPN, CDR2 SVGIG (reference sequence). Unmatched junction bases numbered 9, after V lost 2 bases and J lost 0 bases. This CDR3 contains 17 residues. Written as DNA, the CDR3 is TGTGCCTGGAGTAAAGGACAGGGGGCTATTAGCTCCTACGAGCAGTACTTC. Translated: CAWSKGQGAISSYEQYF.

DNA of the CDR3: TGTGCCAGCAGTGAAGGTCTGCGACTAGCGGGAGGAGGAGAGACCCAGTACTTC. Its translation is CASSEGLRLAGGGETQYF. The V call is TRBV2, the J call TRBJ2-5; TRBD2 agrees at 13 bases. CDR3 length: 18 amino acids. Germline-derived CDR1 and CDR2 are SNHLY and FYNNEI. Trimming took 1 base from V and 4 from J; bases not matched to a gene: 9.

This clone was detected only once. The chain links TRBV6-4 to TRBJ2-7; D perhaps matches TRBD1 (6 bases). The CDR3 consists of 16 residues. Trimming removed 0 bases at V and 3 bases at J, with 15 bases between. Germline V gene data show CDR1 as MRHNA and CDR2 as SNTAGT. DNA of the CDR3: TGTGCCAGCAGTGACTCGGCAGGGGCCAAAGTCTACGAGCAGTACTTC. Residues: CASSDSAGAKVYEQYF.

This clone was counted a few times. J is TRBJ2-2 and V is TRBV9; no clear D gene. V was trimmed by 7 bases and J by 0 bases, leaving 10 bases between them. The CDR3 runs 14 residues. Germline CDR1 and CDR2: SGDLS and YYNGEE. CDR3 region: CASARQPNTGELFF. Written as DNA, the CDR3 is TGTGCCAGCGCCAGGCAGCCGAACACCGGGGAGCTGTTTTTT. Complete variable domain (other parts from reference TRBV9 and TRBJ2-2): DSGVTQTPKHLITATGQRVTLRCSPRSGDLSVYWYQQSLDQGLQFLIQYYNGEERAKGNILERFSAQQFPDLHSELNLSSLELGDSALYFCASARQPNTGELFFGEGSRLTVL.

This chain joins TRBV28 and TRBJ1-3; D unresolved. The germline gives CDR1 MDHEN, CDR2 SYDVKM. V was shortened by 8 bases and J by 4 bases, with 6 bases between the two germline ends. The length of the CDR3 is 11 residues. CDR3 residues: CASHGGNTIYF. The CDR3 DNA follows: TGTGCCAGCCACGGGGGAAACACCATATATTTT.

This sequence joins TRBV5-4 and TRBJ2-1; 13 nucleotides align to TRBD2. V trimming: 0 bases; J trimming: 3 bases; junction bases outside the gene matches: 9. The length of the CDR3 is 19 residues. Germline V gene sequence: CDR1 SGHNT, CDR2 YYREEE (reference sequence). CDR3 in DNA: TGTGCCAGCAGCTTGGATGGGACTAGCGGGATTCCCTACTACAATGAGCAGTTCTTC. It yields the protein CASSLDGTSGIPYYNEQFF.

CDR3 sequence: CATRDRVEYTIYF. The DNA for the CDR3 is TGTGCCACCCGGGACAGGGTTGAATACACCATATATTTT. The chain uses TRBV6-6 and TRBJ1-3, with TRBD1 matching 9 bases. The germline CDR1 and CDR2 sequences are MNHNY and SVGAGI (reference sequence). The V and J ends lost 10 bases and 8 bases, in that order; junction bases with no gene match: 9. The CDR3 consists of 13 residues.

This clone has a single count. The chain joins TRBV19 to TRBJ2-1, with TRBD2 identical over 14 bases. The trim removed 8 bases at V and 2 bases at J, leaving 8 bases unmatched. The CDR3 runs 17 residues. Germline V gene sequence: CDR1 LNHDA, CDR2 SQIVND (reference sequence). CDR3 bases: TGTGCCAGTGCGACTAGCGGGAGGGCGAAAACCTACAATGAGCAGTTCTTC. Protein sequence: CASATSGRAKTYNEQFF. The variable domain in full, completed from reference TRBV19 and TRBJ2-1, reads DGGITQSPKYLFRKEGQNVTLSCEQNLNHDAMYWYRQDPGQGLRLIYYSQIVNDFQKGDIAEGYSVSREKKESFPLTVTSAQKNPTAFYLCASATSGRAKTYNEQFFGPGTRLTVL.

The rearrangement joins TRBV14 to TRBJ1-1, with a weak D call TRBD1 (6 bases). Trimming left V 2 bases short and J 4 bases short, with 11 bases between. The length of the CDR3 is 14 residues. The germline gives CDR1 SGHDN, CDR2 FVKESK. This CDR3 is CASSQLGQFTEAFF. The CDR3 coding sequence is TGTGCCAGCAGCCAACTAGGACAGTTCACTGAAGCTTTCTTT.

The chain employs TRBV18 and TRBJ2-2, with D unresolved. The CDR3 has 12 residues. CDR1 KGHSH and CDR2 LQKENI come from the germline V gene. Trimming cost V 3 bases and J 4 bases, with 3 bases left between them. The CDR3 loop is CASSPRTGELFF. In DNA, the CDR3 is TGTGCCAGCTCACCCCGCACCGGGGAGCTGTTTTTT.

V gene TRBV18 combines with J gene TRBJ2-7; D is unresolved. The CDR3 runs 13 residues. Germline V lookup: CDR1 KGHSH, CDR2 LQKENI. V shed 3 bases and J shed 0 bases, with 6 bases lying between them. This CDR3 is CASSPVSSYEQYF. In nucleotides, the CDR3 is TGTGCCAGCTCACCGGTTAGCTCCTACGAGCAGTACTTC.

The chain links TRBV27 to TRBJ2-2; 7 bases fit TRBD1. This CDR3 has 18 residues. Germline V gene sequence: CDR1 MNHEY, CDR2 SMNVEV (reference sequence). Trimming took 4 bases from V and 0 from J; bases not matched to a gene: 11. As DNA, the CDR3 is TGTGCCAGCAGTTCTCGGGACAGACGACCGTCGAACACCGGGGAGCTGTTTTTT. Its translation: CASSSRDRRPSNTGELFF.

The chain is built from TRBV6-1 and TRBJ2-7, with 7 nucleotides matching TRBD2. The CDR3 spans 13 residues. The trim removed 1 base at V and 7 bases at J, leaving 4 bases unmatched. The germline V gene has CDR1 MNHNS and CDR2 SASEGT. The DNA of the CDR3 is TGTGCCAGCAGTGAAGGACTAGCTTGGGAGCAGTACTTC. As protein: CASSEGLAWEQYF.

The chain is built from TRBV5-1 and TRBJ1-6, with D maybe TRBD1 (5 bases). The CDR3 runs 16 residues. Germline CDR1 SGHRS, CDR2 YFSETQ. The V end was cut by 1 base, the J end by 6 bases, with 14 bases between. CDR3 coding DNA: TGCGCCAGCAGCTTGCAGGGAACGTCCGGTAATTCACCCCTCCACTTT. Translated: CASSLQGTSGNSPLHF. The full variable domain, rest sourced from reference TRBV5-1 and TRBJ1-6, is KAGVTQTPRYLIKTRGQQVTLSCSPISGHRSVSWYQQTPGQGLQFLFEYFSETQRNKGNFPGRFSGRQFSNSRSEMNVSTLELGDSALYLCASSLQGTSGNSPLHFGNGTRLTVT.

V is TRBV5-1 and J is TRBJ2-5, with 9 nucleotides matching TRBD1. The V and J ends lost 4 bases and 3 bases, in that order; junction bases with no gene match: 7. The CDR3 sequence is 15 residues long. The germline V gene has CDR1 SGHRS and CDR2 YFSETQ. CDR3 residues: CASSRSGTGKETQYF. CDR3 nucleotides: TGCGCCAGCAGCCGAAGCGGGACAGGGAAAGAGACCCAGTACTTC.

The chain employs TRBV5-1 and TRBJ2-5; TRBD1 aligns across 8 bases. Unmatched junction bases numbered 11, after V lost 5 bases and J lost 5 bases. The CDR3 contains 15 residues. The V gene's germline CDR1 is SGHRS and CDR2 YFSETQ. Here the CDR3 DNA reads TGCGCCAGCAGATACCAGGGGGCCAGCGGCGAGACCCAGTACTTC. Protein: CASRYQGASGETQYF.

There are a few counts of this clone. The CDR3: CASSQTHGTENQPQHF. Written as DNA, the CDR3 is TGTGCCAGTAGTCAGACTCACGGGACAGAGAATCAGCCCCAGCATTTT. The chain links TRBV19 to TRBJ1-5; 7 bases fit TRBD1. Germline CDR1 reads LNHDA; CDR2 reads SQIVND (reference sequence). Trimming removed 5 bases from V and 4 bases from J; junction bases left unmatched: 11. The CDR3 is 16 amino acids. The variable domain in full, completed from reference TRBV19 and TRBJ1-5, reads DGGITQSPKYLFRKEGQNVTLSCEQNLNHDAMYWYRQDPGQGLRLIYYSQIVNDFQKGDIAEGYSVSREKKESFPLTVTSAQKNPTAFYLCASSQTHGTENQPQHFGDGTRLSIL.

The rearrangement joins TRBV4-2 to TRBJ1-4, with 7 nucleotides matching TRBD1. J lost 4 bases, V lost 3 bases, and 11 bases had no gene match. Germline CDR1 and CDR2: LGHNA and YNFKEQ. This CDR3 has 17 amino acids. CDR3 region: CASSQGLRDSVNEKLFF. DNA for the CDR3: TGTGCCAGCAGCCAGGGCCTCCGGGACAGCGTTAATGAAAAACTGTTTTTT.

This clone was detected a few times. This chain connects TRBV5-8 to TRBJ2-7, with D tentatively TRBD2 (6 bases). Trimming removed 4 bases from V and 2 bases from J, with 16 bases in between. This CDR3 contains 15 residues. Germline V CDR1 and CDR2: SGHTS, YDEGEE. The CDR3 reads CASSGGAGLTYEQYF. The CDR3 region has the DNA TGTGCCAGCAGCGGTGGGGCGGGGCTAACCTACGAGCAGTACTTC.

The gene calls are TRBV23-1 and TRBJ2-1, with 8 positions matching TRBD2. TRBV23-1 is an open reading frame, and its role is uncertain. The CDR3 contains 17 residues. Trimming at V came to 3 bases and at J to 8 bases, leaving 15 bases not matched to a gene. The CDR3 nucleotides are TGCGCCAGCAGTCAGCGCACTGGGAGCGGGAGCTTCGATGAGCAGTTCTTC. Translation gives CASSQRTGSGSFDEQFF.

The V gene is TRBV27, the J gene TRBJ2-7; 15 nucleotides line up with TRBD2. The CDR3 is 15 residues long. Germline V gene data show CDR1 as MNHEY and CDR2 as SMNVEV (reference sequence). V trimming: 10 bases; J trimming: 4 bases; junction bases outside the gene matches: 8. In DNA, the CDR3 is TGTGCCATAGCGGGGGGGACTAGCGGGAGGTACGAGCAGTACTTC. This translates into CAIAGGTSGRYEQYF.